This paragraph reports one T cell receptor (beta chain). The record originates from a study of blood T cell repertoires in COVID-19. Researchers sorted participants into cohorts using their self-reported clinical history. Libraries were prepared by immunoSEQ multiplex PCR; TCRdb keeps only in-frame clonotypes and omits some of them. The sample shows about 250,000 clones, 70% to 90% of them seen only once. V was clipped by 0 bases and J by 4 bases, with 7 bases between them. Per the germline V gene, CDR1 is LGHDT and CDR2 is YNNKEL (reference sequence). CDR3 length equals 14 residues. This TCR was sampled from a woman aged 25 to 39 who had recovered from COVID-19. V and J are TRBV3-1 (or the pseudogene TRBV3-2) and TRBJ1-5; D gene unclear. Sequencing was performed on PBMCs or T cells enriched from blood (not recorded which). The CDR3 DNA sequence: TGTGCCAGCAGCCAAGATTGGCAAAATCAGCCCCAGCATTTT. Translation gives CASSQDWQNQPQHF.